This T cell receptor (beta chain) emerged from a study of T cell responses to AZD1222 COVID-19 vaccine (dated by TCRdb to about 2021). Regarding the research as a whole: A total of 230 to 250 trial participants underwent TCR sequencing, of whom approximately 200 had received two doses of AZD1222 and 26 had received two doses of the MenACWY control vaccine. Trial participants were enrolled into age subgroups of 18-55, 56-69 and 70-plus years, which contained about 150, 27 and 61 TCR-sequenced participants, respectively.

As for this clone: It lacks a known antigen. No much larger clonotype is one base removed from it; base qualities were not supplied.

The CDR3 regions of human TCRbeta chains were analyzed by immunosequencing. As for the authors' bioinformatics: TCRs in the repertoires were matched against a reference library of SARS-CoV-2-specific TCRs that had been generated with the MIRA antigen-specificity platform. Breadth meant the fraction of unique TCRs that were SARS-CoV-2-associated, whereas depth meant the fraction of total T cells that were SARS-CoV-2-associated. Using the MIRA data, each spike-specific TCR was assigned both to the spike region to which the TCR was reactive and to a CD4 or CD8 class. Log10-transformed breadth and depth values were compared by one-way ANOVA with Sidak's multiple comparisons tests. In its TCRdb copy, this immuneACCESS table keeps in-frame sequences only and misses some clones. Where compared with another copy, unresolved V genes explain less than half of these, and the others have no known cause. Clone size and the V and J calls come from that table; the DNA yielded D and trimming. The sample profile shows 120,000 or so clones; 88% of them were found once. Around 20% of the sample rests with the top ten.

Based on the germline V gene, the CDR1 and CDR2 sequences are LGHNT and FRNRAP. V trim: 3 bases; J trim: 6 bases; unmatched bases: 1. CDR3 length: 13 amino acids, cysteine to phenylalanine. The sequence is cut down to CDR3 DNA, 39 bases in frame from base 1. Explained via the paper, the time point label denotes: baseline before first vaccination. The intended sense of this specimen's treatment or condition label: meningococcal conjugate vaccine given as trial control. Vaccinee samples were obtained from the UK trials COV001 and COV002, which included a single-blind randomized controlled phase 2/3 trial of AZD1222 (ChAdOx1 nCoV-19) in healthy adults. For TCRbeta chain sequencing, PBMC samples were collected from trial participants at day 0 and at day 28 after the second dose. The paper as a whole reports these results and caveats: Reportedly, close to half of the unique spike-specific TCRs recognized epitopes lying outside the regions that are mutated in the B.1.351 and B.1.1.7 variants. In the small 56-69-year group, the increase in depth fell short of significance, most likely because of low power. Participants were mostly white British and included more females than males, and it was suggested by the authors that clonal diversity may have been underestimated. Only five to seven AZD1222 recipients were SARS-CoV-2 seropositive at baseline, limiting conclusions about previously exposed vaccinees. The vaccine-associated CD4 TCRs covered the entire spike protein, and the dominant responses fell in regions 160-218 and 743-854. Because no samples from the day 14 peak response were available, repertoires could be characterized only after the peak T cell response. Spike-specific TCR breadth and depth rose significantly after two AZD1222 doses compared with day 0 and with MenACWY recipients.

The receptor was isolated from an adult in good health. The V and J genes are TRBV12-5 and TRBJ2-7, with 11 junctional bases fitting TRBD1. Sequences were derived from peripheral blood, sampled on day 0 of MenACWY control vaccination. The DNA sequence is TGTGCTAGTGGTTTAGGGACAGGGGGCGAGCAGTACTTC. Translated, this gives CASGLGTGGEQYF. This CDR3, with the reference TRBV12-5 and TRBJ2-7 proteins standing in past its ends, gives the full variable domain DARVTQTPRHKVTEMGQEVTMRCQPILGHNTVFWYRQTMMQGLELLAYFRNRAPLDDSGMPKDRFSAEMPDATLATLKIQPSEPRDSAVYFCASGLGTGGEQYFGPGTRLTVT.